The 2 T cell receptor beta chains reported below all come from one sample, sequenced in a study of T-cell reconstitution after alpha-beta-depleted transplantation in children. Molecular barcoding with unique molecular identifiers was used for the TCRbeta library. TCRdb passed the PCR reads through MiXCR, listing each CDR3 protein once. Altogether about 610,000 distinct CDR3 sequences are present, about 10% being singletons, with the ten largest covering less than 5%. The sample in question was PBMCs from the stem cell graft donor, obtained from the stem cell graft. The receptors shown here come from a human donor who donated a stem cell graft to a child with acute myeloid leukemia.

This clonotype was counted ten times or more. This chain links TRBV3-1 with TRBJ1-1; maybe TRBD1 (6 bases). The CDR3 has 14 residues. Germline CDR1 LGHDT, CDR2 YNNKEL (reference sequence). Trimming removed 3 bases at V and 2 bases at J, with 10 bases between. For the CDR3, the DNA is TGTGCCAGCAGCCATAGGGGGTTTAACACTGAAGCTTTCTTT. It specifies CASSHRGFNTEAFF. The variable domain in full, completed from reference TRBV3-1 and TRBJ1-1, reads DTAVSQTPKYLVTQMGNDKSIKCEQNLGHDTMYWYKQDSKKFLKIMFSYNNKELIINETVPNRFSPKSPDKAHLNLHINSLELGDSAVYFCASSHRGFNTEAFFGQGTRLTVV.

The chain uses TRBV5-1 and TRBJ2-1; D possibly uses TRBD1 or TRBD2 (5 bases each). The CDR3 is made up of 16 amino acids. Germline-derived CDR1 and CDR2 are SGHRS and YFSETQ. V was trimmed by 0 bases and J by 6 bases, leaving 16 bases between them. The CDR3, as DNA: TGCGCCAGCAGCTTGGTTTCGGGACCAGAGGTCAATGAGCAGTTCTTC. Protein sequence: CASSLVSGPEVNEQFF. The whole variable domain, remainder taken from reference TRBV5-1 and TRBJ2-1, is KAGVTQTPRYLIKTRGQQVTLSCSPISGHRSVSWYQQTPGQGLQFLFEYFSETQRNKGNFPGRFSGRQFSNSRSEMNVSTLELGDSALYLCASSLVSGPEVNEQFFGPGTRLTVL.